These 8 T cell receptor beta chains came from one sample sequenced in a study of CD8 T cells in Susac syndrome. The RNA input was 0.5 to 1 ug, and it was reverse transcribed with random hexamers. TCRdb used MiXCR to reprocess the immunoSEQ multiplex PCR reads, holding one entry per CDR3 protein. This sample has around 170,000 distinct CDR3 sequences; roughly 94% occur once, and the top ten carry around 0.16%. The sample was CD8+ T cells from PBMCs. The receptors here all came from a human donor with Susac syndrome.

The J gene is TRBJ1-1, the V gene TRBV24-1; the D is unclear. Trimming removed 5 bases at V and 5 bases at J, with 11 bases between. Germline values: CDR1 KGHDR, CDR2 SFDVKD. The CDR3 totals 13 residues. As DNA, the CDR3 is TGTGCCACCAGTGTTGAGGGAATGACTGAAGCTTTCTTT. Translated, it gives CATSVEGMTEAFF.

The chain is built from TRBV3-1 and TRBJ2-3; D is perhaps TRBD2 (5 bases). V was cut by 0 bases and J by 14 bases, with 15 bases left in between. Per germline, CDR1 LGHDT and CDR2 YNNKEL (reference sequence). The CDR3 extends over 13 amino acids. CDR3 protein: CASSQDSEREWYF. The CDR3 DNA follows: TGTGCCAGCAGCCAAGATTCTGAGAGGGAGTGGTATTTT.

The J gene is TRBJ1-5, the V gene TRBV6-1; weak D call: TRBD1 (6 bases). V lost 5 bases to trimming and J lost 6 bases, with 14 bases between them. The CDR3 length is 14 residues. Per the germline V gene, CDR1 is MNHNS and CDR2 is SASEGT. CDR3 residues: CASSLTGPAQPQHF. CDR3 coding DNA: TGTGCCAGCAGTTTGACAGGCCCCGCTCAGCCCCAGCATTTT.

The chain links TRBV5-1 to TRBJ1-1; D gene unclear. Trimming took 1 base from V and 0 from J, leaving 10 bases between them. The CDR3 extends over 15 amino acids. Germline lookup yields CDR1 SGHRS and CDR2 YFSETQ. In DNA, the CDR3 is TGCGCCAGCAGCTTGTATTTACAGATGAACACTGAAGCTTTCTTT. This translates into CASSLYLQMNTEAFF.

The CDR3, as DNA: TGTGCCAGTAGTGGGACAGTCGACAATCAGCCCCAGCATTTT. Its protein product is CASSGTVDNQPQHF. The chain uses TRBV19 and TRBJ1-5; 7 bases fit TRBD1. V trimming: 5 bases; J trimming: 3 bases; junction bases outside the gene matches: 4. This CDR3 has 14 residues. Germline assignment: CDR1 LNHDA and CDR2 SQIVND (reference sequence).

CDR3 DNA sequence: TGCGCCAGCAGCCAATCGCGGGAGGAACTCACCGGGGAGCTGTTTTTT. It codes for CASSQSREELTGELFF. The chain carries TRBV4-1 and TRBJ2-2; TRBD2 matches at 8 bases. Germline V gives CDR1 MGHRA, CDR2 YSYEKL. The CDR3 is 16 residues long. The V gene end was trimmed by 2 bases and the J gene end by 4 bases; junction bases not matched to a gene: 6.

The chain couples TRBV6-6 to TRBJ2-3; D may be TRBD1 (6 bases). The CDR3 is made up of 14 amino acids. Per germline, CDR1 MNHNY and CDR2 SVGAGI (reference sequence). Deletions cut 7 bases from V and 2 bases from J, with 13 bases between. Here the CDR3 DNA reads TGTGCCAGCACTATTGCAGGGGACACAGATACGCAGTATTTT. Translating gives CASTIAGDTDTQYF.

This clonotype was counted a single time. V is TRBV13 and J is TRBJ1-6; a possible D gene is TRBD1 (5 bases). Germline CDR1 PRHDT, CDR2 FYEKMQ (reference sequence). The CDR3 is 15 residues long. Trimming cost V 3 bases and J 9 bases, with 15 bases left between them. CDR3: CASSFVGVAGSPLHF. DNA of the CDR3: TGTGCCAGCAGCTTTGTGGGGGTAGCGGGTTCACCCCTCCACTTT.